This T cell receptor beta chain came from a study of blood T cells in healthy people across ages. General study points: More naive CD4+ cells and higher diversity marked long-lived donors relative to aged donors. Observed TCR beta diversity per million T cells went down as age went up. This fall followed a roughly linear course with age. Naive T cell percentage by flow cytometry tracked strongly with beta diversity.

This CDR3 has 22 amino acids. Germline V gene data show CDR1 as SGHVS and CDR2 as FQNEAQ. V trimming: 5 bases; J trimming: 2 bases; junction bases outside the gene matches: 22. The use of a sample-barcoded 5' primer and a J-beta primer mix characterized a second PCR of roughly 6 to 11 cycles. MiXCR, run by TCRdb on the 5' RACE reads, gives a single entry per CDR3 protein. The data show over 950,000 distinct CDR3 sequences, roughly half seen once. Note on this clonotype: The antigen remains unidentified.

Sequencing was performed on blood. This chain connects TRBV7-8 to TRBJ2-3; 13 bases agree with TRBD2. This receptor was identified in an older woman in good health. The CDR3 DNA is TGTGCCAGCAGCGATCTACTCAGACTAGCGGGAGGCCCCCAAATGAACACAGATACGCAGTATTTT. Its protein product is CASSDLLRLAGGPQMNTDTQYF. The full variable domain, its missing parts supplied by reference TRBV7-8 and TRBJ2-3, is GAGVSQSPRYKVAKRGQDVALRCDPISGHVSLFWYQQALGQGPEFLTYFQNEAQLDKSGLPSDRFFAERPEGSVSTLKIQRTQQEDSAVYLCASSDLLRLAGGPQMNTDTQYFGPGTRLTVL.